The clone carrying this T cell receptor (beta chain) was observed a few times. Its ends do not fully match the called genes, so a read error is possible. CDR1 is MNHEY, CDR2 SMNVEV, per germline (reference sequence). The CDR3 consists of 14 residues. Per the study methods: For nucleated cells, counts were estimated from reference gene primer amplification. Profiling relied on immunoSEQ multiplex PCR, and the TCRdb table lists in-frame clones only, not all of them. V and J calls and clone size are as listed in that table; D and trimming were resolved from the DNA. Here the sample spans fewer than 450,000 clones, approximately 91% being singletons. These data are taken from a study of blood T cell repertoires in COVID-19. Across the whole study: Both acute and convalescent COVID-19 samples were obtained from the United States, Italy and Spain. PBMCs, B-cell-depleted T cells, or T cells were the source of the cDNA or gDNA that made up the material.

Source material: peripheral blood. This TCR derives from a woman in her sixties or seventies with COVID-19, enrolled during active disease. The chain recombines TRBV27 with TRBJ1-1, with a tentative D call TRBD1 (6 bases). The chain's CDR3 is CASTLKGDLGEAFF. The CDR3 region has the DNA TGTGCCAGCACTTTAAAGGGGGATTTGGGTGAAGCTTTCTTT.